This entry lists 29 T cell receptor beta chains sequenced from one sample in a study of CD8 T cells in Susac syndrome. Random-hexamer reverse transcription was applied to about 0.45 to 1 ug RNA. TCRdb reprocessed the immunoSEQ multiplex PCR reads via MiXCR and lists one record per CDR3 protein. The sample lists under 200,000 distinct CDR3 sequences; 95% were seen once. The sample consisted of CD8+ T cells from PBMCs. These receptors were taken from a human donor with Susac syndrome.

The gene calls are TRBV13 and TRBJ1-1, with D uncertain. The germline V and J ends were trimmed by 4 bases and 1 base, with 19 bases remaining between them. In germline, CDR1 is PRHDT, CDR2 FYEKMQ (reference sequence). CDR3 length equals 17 residues. The CDR3, as DNA: TGTGCCAGCAGCTCGGATCCCTCCAAACTCGGGAACACTGAAGCTTTCTTT. Translation: CASSSDPSKLGNTEAFF.

The CDR3 here is CASRDSGANVLTF. CDR3 nucleotide sequence: TGTGCCAGCAGGGACTCTGGGGCCAACGTCCTGACTTTC. The V gene is TRBV12-3 or TRBV12-4, the J gene TRBJ2-6; no definite D call. This CDR3 contains 13 residues. V was cut by 6 bases and J by 0 bases, with 3 bases left in between.

The V and J genes are TRBV7-9 and TRBJ1-5; no clear D. The germline V and J ends were trimmed by 0 bases and 7 bases, with 13 bases remaining between them. CDR1 is SEHNR, CDR2 FQNEAQ, per germline (reference sequence). The CDR3 has 15 residues. DNA for the CDR3: TGTGCCAGCAGCTTAGCGGGGTCGGGGAAGCAGCCCCAGCATTTT. Translation gives CASSLAGSGKQPQHF.

The sample holds one count of this clonotype. The chain couples TRBV29-1 to TRBJ2-4; D call uncertain. The germline CDR1 and CDR2 sequences are SQVTM and ANQGSEA. The V gene lost 5 bases and the J gene lost 3 bases, with 23 bases spanning the gap. The CDR3 is 17 amino acids. CDR3 DNA: TGCAGCGTTAGTTACGGTCAGATTATCTTCGGCAAAAACATTCAGTACTTC. Translated: CSVSYGQIIFGKNIQYF.

The CDR3 spells CASSLGGRLYSGANVLTF. In DNA form, the CDR3 reads TGTGCCAGCAGCTTAGGGGGCAGGTTATACTCTGGGGCCAACGTCCTGACTTTC. The chain combines TRBV7-8 with TRBJ2-6, with D maybe TRBD1 (5 bases). Trimming took off 1 base at V and 0 bases at J, with 13 bases between the two ends. This CDR3 comprises 18 residues. Germline CDR1 is SGHVS and CDR2 is FQNEAQ.

The chain couples TRBV4-1 to TRBJ1-4; D uncertain. Per germline, CDR1 MGHRA and CDR2 YSYEKL. The CDR3 contains 12 residues. V was cut by 0 bases and J by 8 bases, with 4 bases left in between. The CDR3 here is CASSQDGEKLFF. In DNA, the CDR3 is TGCGCCAGCAGCCAAGACGGGGAAAAACTGTTTTTT.

The V gene is TRBV4-1, the J gene TRBJ1-1, with 10 bases aligning to TRBD1. J was trimmed by 4 bases and V by 0 bases; bases with no gene match: 5. This CDR3 contains 16 residues. Germline CDR1 reads MGHRA; CDR2 reads YSYEKL. CDR3 coding DNA: TGCGCCAGCAGCCAAGAGCGTCGGACAGGGGGCACTGAAGCTTTCTTT. Protein sequence: CASSQERRTGGTEAFF.

V gene TRBV5-1 combines with J gene TRBJ2-7; D is possibly TRBD2 (6 bases). The CDR3 runs 12 residues. Per germline, CDR1 SGHRS and CDR2 YFSETQ. V lost 0 bases, J lost 12 bases, and 13 bases lay in between. CDR3 protein: CASSLEPGRWYF. In DNA, the CDR3 is TGCGCCAGCAGCTTGGAACCAGGGAGGTGGTACTTC.

This rearrangement joins TRBV13 to TRBJ2-3, with D perhaps TRBD2 (6 bases). The CDR3 is 15 amino acids. The germline CDR1 and CDR2 sequences are PRHDT and FYEKMQ (reference sequence). The V and J ends lost 0 bases and 7 bases respectively, with 14 bases between them. CDR3 coding DNA: TGTGCCAGCAGCTTAGGAGGTAGCGGAACCCATACGCAGTATTTT. Protein sequence: CASSLGGSGTHTQYF.

The rearrangement links TRBV30 to TRBJ1-1; D ambiguous. Germline V gene sequence: CDR1 GTSNPN, CDR2 SVGIG (reference sequence). Trimming stripped 5 bases from V and 11 bases from J, with 12 bases between. CDR3 length equals 10 residues. As DNA, the CDR3 is TGTGCCTGGTCTTCGGAAATGGCTTTCTTT. Translation: CAWSSEMAFF.

The V and J genes are TRBV27 and TRBJ1-2; no definite D call. The CDR3 covers 13 residues. Germline V gives CDR1 MNHEY, CDR2 SMNVEV (reference sequence). V shed 3 bases and J shed 5 bases, with 10 bases lying between them. The chain's CDR3 is CASSFGLAYGYTF. CDR3 coding DNA: TGTGCCAGCAGTTTTGGTTTAGCTTATGGCTACACCTTC.

This clonotype was counted once. The chain employs TRBV5-6 and TRBJ2-1, with TRBD2 matching over 15 bases. The V and J ends lost 3 bases and 2 bases, in that order; junction bases with no gene match: 3. The V gene's germline CDR1 is SGHDT and CDR2 YYEEEE. The CDR3 covers 17 residues. This CDR3 is CASSSGLAGGPYNEQFF. DNA of the CDR3: TGTGCCAGCAGCTCGGGACTAGCGGGAGGTCCCTACAATGAGCAGTTCTTC.

This rearrangement joins TRBV7-8 to TRBJ2-7; 10 positions match TRBD2. The CDR3 has 17 amino acids. J gave up 3 bases and V 1 base, and 9 bases lay outside the gene matches. Germline assignment: CDR1 SGHVS and CDR2 FQNEAQ. This chain's CDR3 is CASSLGASGGSGYEQYF. The CDR3 DNA reads as TGTGCCAGCAGCTTAGGCGCTAGCGGGGGATCGGGCTACGAGCAGTACTTC.

The genes are TRBV3-1 and TRBJ1-3; D gene ambiguous. CDR1 and CDR2 from the germline V gene are LGHDT and YNNKEL (reference sequence). The CDR3 consists of 12 residues. V was shortened by 4 bases and J by 5 bases, with 6 bases between the two germline ends. As DNA, the CDR3 is TGTGCCAGCAGCCCAGCAAGAAACACCATATATTTT. It is translated as CASSPARNTIYF.

V is TRBV2 and J is TRBJ2-7; unclear D gene. V lost 6 bases and J lost 3, with 12 bases in between. There are 13 residues in the CDR3. The germline V gene encodes CDR1 SNHLY and CDR2 FYNNEI. The CDR3 reads CASRTAVSYEQYF. The CDR3 bases are TGTGCCAGCAGGACGGCTGTTAGCTACGAGCAGTACTTC.

This clonotype showed up just once. Here the CDR3 reads CASSEHSGGLAGATYEQYF. CDR3 DNA sequence: TGTGCCAGCAGTGAACATAGCGGGGGACTAGCGGGAGCAACCTACGAGCAGTACTTC. The V gene is TRBV6-1, the J gene TRBJ2-7; 14 bases line up with TRBD2. The J segment lost 2 bases and the V segment lost 2 bases, leaving 11 bases of the junction unmatched. Germline loops: CDR1 MNHNS, CDR2 SASEGT. The CDR3 spans 19 residues.

V is TRBV21-1 and J is TRBJ2-2; the table's D call of TRBD1 was not tested on the DNA. TRBV21-1 is labeled a pseudogene. This CDR3 has 16 residues. CDR3 in amino acids: CASSLSTGVNTGELFF. The CDR3 nucleotides read TGTGCCAGCAGTTTATCGACAGGGGTGAACACCGGGGAGCTGTTTTTT.

Written as DNA, the CDR3 is TGTGCCAGCAGCCCCCTCACAAGGGACGGGAGGAGCTACAATGAGCAGTTCTTC. Its translation: CASSPLTRDGRSYNEQFF. The chain carries TRBV9 and TRBJ2-1; 7 bases are shared with TRBD2. V trimming: 4 bases; J trimming: 3 bases; junction bases outside the gene matches: 16. Germline loops: CDR1 SGDLS, CDR2 YYNGEE. The CDR3 spans 18 residues. The entire variable domain, with the rest obtained from reference TRBV9 and TRBJ2-1, is as follows: DSGVTQTPKHLITATGQRVTLRCSPRSGDLSVYWYQQSLDQGLQFLIQYYNGEERAKGNILERFSAQQFPDLHSELNLSSLELGDSALYFCASSPLTRDGRSYNEQFFGPGTRLTVL.

This clonotype was seen a few times. This chain connects TRBV28 to TRBJ2-7; TRBD1 agrees at 9 bases. Germline CDR1 reads MDHEN; CDR2 reads SYDVKM. The CDR3 consists of 14 residues. V dropped 1 base and J dropped 3; count of bases not matched to a gene: 1. The CDR3 sequence is CASSLSTGGYEQYF. The DNA for the CDR3 is TGTGCCAGCAGTTTATCGACAGGGGGCTACGAGCAGTACTTC.

The chain joins TRBV7-2 to TRBJ1-2, with 7 bases lining up with TRBD1. V lost 1 base, J lost 6 bases, and 5 bases stayed unmatched. The germline V gene has CDR1 SGHTA and CDR2 FQGNSA. The CDR3 spans 14 residues. CDR3 DNA sequence: TGTGCCAGCAGCTTAGTCGACAGGGTTGATGGCTACACCTTC. The encoded protein is CASSLVDRVDGYTF.

In this sample, this clonotype turned up once. This chain joins TRBV7-9 and TRBJ2-3; D possibly corresponds to TRBD2 (7 bases). With 7 bases removed from V and 6 bases from J, the gap between germline ends came to 20 bases. The CDR3 length is 15 residues. CDR1 SEHNR and CDR2 FQNEAQ come from the germline V gene (reference sequence). The CDR3 DNA reads TGTGCCAGCATAACCACAGGGAGGGTACGGGATACGCAGTATTTT. Its protein is CASITTGRVRDTQYF.

This chain uses TRBV7-9 with TRBJ2-1; TRBD1 matches at 8 bases. Trimming removed 2 bases from V and 5 bases from J; junction bases left unmatched: 2. In germline, CDR1 is SEHNR, CDR2 FQNEAQ (reference sequence). CDR3 length: 14 amino acids. CDR3 sequence: CASSLTGGNNEQFF. The DNA of the CDR3 is TGTGCCAGCAGCTTAACAGGGGGTAACAATGAGCAGTTCTTC.

The rearrangement joins TRBV20-1 to TRBJ2-7, with 9 bases identical to TRBD1. The CDR3 totals 13 residues. Losses at the gene ends were 5 bases for V and 7 bases for J; bases not matched to a gene: 9. Looked up from germline, CDR1 is DFQATT and CDR2 is SNEGSKA (reference sequence). This CDR3 is CSAEGTGNWEQYF. The CDR3 bases are TGCAGTGCTGAGGGGACAGGGAATTGGGAGCAGTACTTC.

V gene TRBV12-3 or TRBV12-4 combines with J gene TRBJ1-1; no clear D gene. CDR3 length: 13 amino acids. V lost 5 bases to trimming and J lost 0 bases, with 7 bases between them. The CDR3 is CASSITLNTEAFF. The CDR3 DNA follows: TGTGCCAGCAGTATAACACTGAACACTGAAGCTTTCTTT.

This chain links TRBV20-1 with TRBJ1-1; D perhaps matches TRBD1 (5 bases). Trimming removed 3 bases from V and 5 bases from J, with 13 bases in between. The CDR3 consists of 13 residues. CDR1 and CDR2 from the germline V gene are DFQATT and SNEGSKA (reference sequence). CDR3 nucleotides: TGCAGTGCTAGGGACACCCTAGAAACTGAAGCTTTCTTT. Its protein is CSARDTLETEAFF.

The rearrangement links TRBV7-6 to TRBJ1-3; D is possibly TRBD1 (6 bases). The CDR3 runs to 15 residues. The germline gives CDR1 SGHVS, CDR2 FNYEAQ. V was clipped by 5 bases and J by 1 base, with 12 bases between them. This chain's CDR3 is CASSPGHQSGNTIYF. For the CDR3, the DNA is TGTGCCAGCAGCCCGGGACATCAGTCTGGAAACACCATATATTTT.

The chain is built from TRBV27 and TRBJ2-1, with no clear D. V lost 11 bases, J lost 9 bases, and 11 bases lay in between. Germline CDR1 and CDR2: MNHEY and SMNVEV (reference sequence). The CDR3 totals 10 residues. For the CDR3, the DNA is TGTGCCTGCGGAGCCCGTGAGCAGTTCTTC. The encoded protein is CACGAREQFF.

This chain links TRBV7-9 with TRBJ1-5; the D gene is possibly TRBD1 (5 bases). Germline CDR1 and CDR2: SEHNR and FQNEAQ (reference sequence). CDR3 size: 12 residues. The V end was cut by 3 bases, the J end by 7 bases, with 7 bases between. The CDR3 sequence: CASSFRDQPQHF. CDR3 sequence (DNA): TGTGCCAGCAGCTTCAGGGACCAGCCCCAGCATTTT.

V gene TRBV7-9 combines with J gene TRBJ2-7, with D hard to call. The germline V gene encodes CDR1 SEHNR and CDR2 FQNEAQ (reference sequence). Trimming removed 2 bases at V and 5 bases at J, with 7 bases between. This CDR3 is built from 12 residues. CDR3 amino acids: CASSLSANEQYF. The CDR3, as DNA: TGTGCCAGCAGCTTATCAGCGAACGAGCAGTACTTC.